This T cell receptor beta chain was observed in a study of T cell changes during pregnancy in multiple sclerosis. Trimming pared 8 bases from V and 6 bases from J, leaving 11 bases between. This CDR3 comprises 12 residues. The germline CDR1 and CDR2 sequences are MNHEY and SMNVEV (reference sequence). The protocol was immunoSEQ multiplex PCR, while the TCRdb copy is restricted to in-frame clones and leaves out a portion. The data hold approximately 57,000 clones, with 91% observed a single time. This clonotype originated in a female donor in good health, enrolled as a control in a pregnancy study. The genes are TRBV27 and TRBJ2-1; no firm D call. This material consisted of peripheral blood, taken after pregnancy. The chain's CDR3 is CASAKLFNEQFF. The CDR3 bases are TGTGCCAGCGCCAAACTCTTCAATGAGCAGTTCTTC.